Listed below are T cell receptor beta chains from one sample, sequenced in a study of T cells after yellow fever vaccination. TCRdb re-called the 5' RACE reads with MiXCR, one entry per CDR3 protein. The sample holds about 500,000 distinct CDR3 sequences, approximately 16% seen once. The sample consisted of PBMCs, taken less than 6 days after the first yellow fever vaccination. These receptor sequences come from a man aged 18 to 30 who received the YFV17D yellow fever vaccine. CDR3s include the opening cysteine and the closing phenylalanine or tryptophan. The D gene is left open where the match is weak. Not all rows give a size; the values are once, few, many and, for expanded clones, a class.

v_gene	j_gene	d_gene	len	abundance	CDR3aa	CDR3nt
TRBV28	TRBJ2-3	TRBD2	14	.	CASLTGLVADTQYF	TGTGCCAGTTTAACGGGACTAGTTGCAGATACGCAGTATTTT
TRBV3-1	TRBJ2-7	.	11	few	CASSQYFEQYF	TGTGCCAGCAGCCAATATTTTGAGCAGTACTTC
TRBV10-3	TRBJ2-6	TRBD1	14	.	CAIRDSSGANVLTF	TGTGCCATCCGGGACAGCTCTGGGGCCAACGTCCTGACTTTC
TRBV5-1	TRBJ2-1	.	12	few	CASSGTRNEQFF	TGCGCCAGCAGCGGCACTCGGAATGAGCAGTTCTTC
TRBV29-1	TRBJ1-2	.	15	.	CSVEDWNTANYGYTF	TGCAGCGTTGAAGATTGGAACACCGCAAACTATGGCTACACCTTC
TRBV7-3	TRBJ2-2	.	15	.	CASSTGTRNTGELFF	TGTGCCAGCAGTACCGGGACTCGGAACACCGGGGAGCTGTTTTTT
TRBV10-2	TRBJ2-3	.	19	.	CASRPGLGIVAPHTDTQYF	TGCGCCAGCAGGCCAGGGCTCGGTATAGTTGCCCCCCACACAGATACGCAGTATTTT
TRBV10-3	TRBJ1-2	TRBD1	13	many	CAISEGGSYGYTF	TGTGCCATCAGTGAAGGGGGCAGCTATGGCTACACCTTC
TRBV12-3/TRBV12-4	TRBJ1-2	.	13	many	CASSPTGVHGYTF	TGTGCCAGCAGCCCGACAGGAGTGCATGGCTACACCTTC
TRBV20-1	TRBJ2-5	TRBD2	15	few	CSARRKRGVKETQYF	TGCAGTGCTAGGAGAAAGCGGGGGGTTAAAGAGACCCAGTACTTC
TRBV20-1	TRBJ2-7	.	13	.	CSARWSGSNEQYF	TGCAGTGCTAGATGGTCAGGGAGCAACGAGCAGTACTTC
TRBV20-1	TRBJ1-6	TRBD1	13	.	CSAKTGESSPLHF	TGCAGTGCTAAGACAGGGGAGTCTTCACCCCTCCACTTT
TRBV27	TRBJ2-1	TRBD2	14	.	CASSLAGGSDEQFF	TGTGCCAGCAGTCTAGCGGGGGGATCGGATGAGCAGTTCTTC
TRBV5-6	TRBJ1-5	.	12	.	CASSAENQPQHF	TGTGCCAGCAGCGCTGAGAATCAGCCCCAGCATTTT
TRBV2	TRBJ2-3	.	15	.	CASSEDVPRTDTQYF	TGTGCCAGCAGTGAAGACGTTCCTCGCACAGATACGCAGTATTTT
TRBV20-1	TRBJ1-2	.	11	.	CRRGSNYGYTF	TGCAGGCGGGGCTCAAACTATGGCTACACCTTC
TRBV20-1	TRBJ1-6	.	13	.	CSGLGLKNSPLHF	TGCAGTGGCCTTGGGCTAAAAAATTCACCCCTCCACTTT
TRBV6-2/TRBV6-3	TRBJ2-5	.	12	.	CASSYGPETQYF	TGTGCCAGCAGTTACGGACCGGAGACCCAGTACTTC
TRBV7-3	TRBJ2-3	.	17	few	CASSLPPNGGGADTQYF	TGTGCCAGCAGCTTACCCCCCAATGGGGGCGGGGCAGATACGCAGTATTTT
TRBV30	TRBJ1-1	.	13	.	CAWGQSGAGEAFF	TGTGCCTGGGGACAATCGGGGGCTGGTGAAGCTTTCTTT
TRBV6-2/TRBV6-3	TRBJ1-1	.	15	.	CASRNYAGPNTEAFF	TGTGCCAGCAGAAACTACGCGGGGCCGAACACTGAAGCTTTCTTT
TRBV4-2	TRBJ2-3	TRBD2	19	.	CASSQEDFLGGGNTDTQYF	TGTGCCAGCAGCCAAGAGGACTTTTTGGGCGGGGGGAACACAGATACGCAGTATTTT
TRBV9	TRBJ1-2	TRBD1	17	.	CASSASRTGPREERYTF	TGTGCCAGCAGCGCGTCTCGGACAGGGCCGCGGGAGGAGCGCTACACCTTC
TRBV5-1	TRBJ2-2	TRBD2	16	few	CASSLVAGSDTGELFF	TGCGCCAGCAGCTTGGTAGCGGGGTCGGACACCGGGGAGCTGTTTTTT
TRBV28	TRBJ2-6	.	15	.	CASRGHLSGANVLTF	TGTGCCAGCAGGGGACACCTCTCTGGGGCCAACGTCCTGACTTTC
TRBV5-1	TRBJ2-7	.	14	many	CASSLEQYSYEQYF	TGCGCCAGCAGCTTGGAACAGTACTCCTACGAGCAGTACTTC
TRBV19	TRBJ2-5	.	11	few	CASRYSETQYF	TGTGCCAGTAGATATTCGGAGACCCAGTACTTC
TRBV20-1	TRBJ1-3	.	14	.	CSAPRGAEGNTIYF	TGCAGTGCGCCGAGGGGGGCCGAGGGAAACACCATATATTTT
TRBV5-1	TRBJ1-1	TRBD1	13	.	CASSAPGGFEAFF	TGCGCCAGCAGCGCCCCAGGGGGCTTTGAAGCTTTCTTT
TRBV24-1	TRBJ2-1	TRBD1	15	few	CATSDPRTGNNEQFF	TGTGCCACCAGTGATCCGCGGACAGGGAACAATGAGCAGTTCTTC
TRBV4-2	TRBJ2-3	TRBD1	14	.	CASRGTGSTDTQYF	TGTGCCAGCCGTGGGACAGGGAGCACAGATACGCAGTATTTT
TRBV28	TRBJ2-2	.	16	few	CASTSRDRMNTGELFF	TGTGCCAGCACCTCCCGTGACAGGATGAACACCGGGGAGCTGTTTTTT
TRBV18	TRBJ2-7	.	13	few	CASSRGGLYEQYF	TGTGCCAGCTCACGCGGCGGACTCTACGAGCAGTACTTC
TRBV9	TRBJ2-1	TRBD2	13	few	CASSVASGNEQFF	TGTGCCAGCAGCGTAGCTAGCGGCAATGAGCAGTTCTTC
TRBV25-1	TRBJ2-5	TRBD2	15	few	CASSALAGGYGTQYF	TGTGCCAGCAGTGCTCTAGCGGGGGGCTACGGGACCCAGTACTTC
TRBV12-3/TRBV12-4	TRBJ1-6	.	14	few	CASRPGRSNSPLHF	TGTGCCAGCAGGCCGGGACGGAGTAATTCACCCCTCCACTTT
TRBV6-5	TRBJ1-4	.	16	.	CASSSGAGTIPEKLFF	TGTGCCAGCAGTTCGGGGGCCGGGACAATCCCTGAAAAACTGTTTTTT
TRBV5-6	TRBJ1-3	.	12	few	CASSLRQNTIYF	TGTGCCAGCAGCTTGAGACAAAACACCATATATTTT
TRBV20-1	TRBJ1-1	.	14	few	CSATDGTFGTEAFF	TGCAGTGCTACCGACGGGACCTTCGGCACTGAAGCTTTCTTT
TRBV7-2	TRBJ1-3	TRBD1	16	few	CASSLARDRVGNTIYF	TGTGCCAGCAGCTTAGCGAGGGACAGGGTTGGAAACACCATATATTTT
TRBV5-8	TRBJ1-1	.	13	.	CASSLKVRAEAFF	TGTGCCAGCAGCTTGAAGGTCAGGGCCGAAGCTTTCTTT
TRBV6-2/TRBV6-3	TRBJ2-2	.	22	.	CASSYSMLGGPSMWLVTGELFF	TGTGCCAGCAGTTACTCGATGTTAGGTGGGCCGTCTATGTGGTTAGTCACCGGGGAGCTGTTTTTT
TRBV11-2	TRBJ2-3	.	15	.	CASSLDGQPLDTQYF	TGTGCCAGCAGCTTAGATGGACAGCCTCTGGATACGCAGTATTTT
TRBV6-2/TRBV6-3	TRBJ2-3	.	12	.	CASSGDYDTQYF	TGTGCCAGCAGTGGTGACTACGATACGCAGTATTTT
TRBV27	TRBJ2-3	.	16	.	CASSSDSLFLTDTQYF	TGTGCCAGCAGCTCTGACTCGCTCTTTCTCACAGATACGCAGTATTTT
TRBV4-3	TRBJ2-5	.	14	few	CASSPEASKETQYF	TGCGCCAGCAGCCCTGAGGCATCGAAAGAGACCCAGTACTTC
TRBV5-1	TRBJ2-3	TRBD2	16	.	CASSMGLAGVADTQYF	TGCGCCAGCAGCATGGGACTAGCGGGGGTTGCAGATACGCAGTATTTT
TRBV28	TRBJ1-1	TRBD1	13	few	CASRGQENTEAFF	TGTGCCAGCAGAGGACAGGAGAACACTGAAGCTTTCTTT
TRBV7-3	TRBJ2-2	.	12	.	CASSSPSGELFF	TGTGCCAGCAGCTCCCCTTCCGGGGAGCTGTTTTTT
TRBV7-2	TRBJ2-1	TRBD1	15	.	CGSSLRGQGRDEQFF	TGTGGCAGCAGCCTAAGAGGACAGGGGCGGGATGAGCAGTTCTTC